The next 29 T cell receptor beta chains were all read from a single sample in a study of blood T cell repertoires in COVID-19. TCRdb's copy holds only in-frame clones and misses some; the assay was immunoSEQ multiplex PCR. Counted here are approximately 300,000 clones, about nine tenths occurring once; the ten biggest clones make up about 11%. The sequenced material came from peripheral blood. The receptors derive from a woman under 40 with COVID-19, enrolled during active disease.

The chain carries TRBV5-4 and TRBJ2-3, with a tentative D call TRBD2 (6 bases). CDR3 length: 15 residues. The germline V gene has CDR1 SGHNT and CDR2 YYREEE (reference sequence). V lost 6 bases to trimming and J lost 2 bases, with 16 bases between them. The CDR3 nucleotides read TGTGCCAGCACCCCAGGAGGGAGCCCCACAGATACGCAGTATTTT. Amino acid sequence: CASTPGGSPTDTQYF.

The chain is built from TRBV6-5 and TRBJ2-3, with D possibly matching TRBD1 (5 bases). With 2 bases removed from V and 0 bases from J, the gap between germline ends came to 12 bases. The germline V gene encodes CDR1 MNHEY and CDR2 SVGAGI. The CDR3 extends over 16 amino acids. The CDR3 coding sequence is TGTGCCAGCAGTTACGGGGCAGATATTAGCACAGATACGCAGTATTTT. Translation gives CASSYGADISTDTQYF.

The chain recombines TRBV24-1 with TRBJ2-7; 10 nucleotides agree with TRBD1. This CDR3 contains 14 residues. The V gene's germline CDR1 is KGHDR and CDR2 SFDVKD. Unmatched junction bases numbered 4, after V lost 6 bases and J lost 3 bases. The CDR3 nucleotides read TGTGCCACCAGTCGGGGACAGGGGTTCTACGAGCAGTACTTC. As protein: CATSRGQGFYEQYF.

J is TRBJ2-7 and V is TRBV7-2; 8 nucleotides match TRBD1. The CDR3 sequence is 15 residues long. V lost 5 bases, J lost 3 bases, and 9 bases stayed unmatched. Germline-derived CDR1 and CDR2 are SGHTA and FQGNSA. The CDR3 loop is CASSRDRKQGYEQYF. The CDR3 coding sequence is TGTGCCAGCAGCCGGGACAGGAAACAAGGCTACGAGCAGTACTTC. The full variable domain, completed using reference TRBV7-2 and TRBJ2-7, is GAGVSQSPSNKVTEKGKDVELRCDPISGHTALYWYRQSLGQGLEFLIYFQGNSAPDKSGLPSDRFSAERTGGSVSTLTIQRTQQEDSAVYLCASSRDRKQGYEQYFGPGTRLTVT.

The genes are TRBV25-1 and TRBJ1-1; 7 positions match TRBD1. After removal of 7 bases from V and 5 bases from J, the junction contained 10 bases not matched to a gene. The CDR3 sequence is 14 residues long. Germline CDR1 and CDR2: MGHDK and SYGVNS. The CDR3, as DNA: TGTGCCAGCATCGAAGGGGGCCTAGAGACTGAAGCTTTCTTT. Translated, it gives CASIEGGLETEAFF.

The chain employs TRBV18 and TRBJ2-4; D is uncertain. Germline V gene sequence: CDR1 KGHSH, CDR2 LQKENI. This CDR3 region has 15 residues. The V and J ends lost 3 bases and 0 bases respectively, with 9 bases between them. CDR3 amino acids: CASSPPSVAKNIQYF. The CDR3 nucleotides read TGTGCCAGCTCACCTCCGTCGGTAGCCAAAAACATTCAGTACTTC.

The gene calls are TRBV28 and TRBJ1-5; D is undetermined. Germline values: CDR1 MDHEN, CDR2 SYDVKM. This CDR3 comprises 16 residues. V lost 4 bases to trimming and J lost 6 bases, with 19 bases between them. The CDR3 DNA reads TGTGCCAGCAGTTCTGATTCTCAGGTGATCGGTCAGCCCCAGCATTTT. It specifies CASSSDSQVIGQPQHF.

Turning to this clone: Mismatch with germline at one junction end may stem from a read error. The DNA of the CDR3 is TGTGCCACCAGTTCGGGAGGAAGCTACGAGCAGTACTTC. Residues: CATSSGGSYEQYF. The chain employs TRBV27 and TRBJ2-7, with TRBD2 identical over 7 bases. Germline CDR1 and CDR2: MNHEY and SMNVEV (reference sequence). This CDR3 has 13 residues.

CDR3 nucleotides: TGTGCCAGCAGCTTAGGTCGCTCAGGGCCGAACACTGAAGCTTTCTTT. Protein: CASSLGRSGPNTEAFF. This chain links TRBV11-2 with TRBJ1-1; D may be TRBD1 (5 bases). Trimming cost V 1 base and J 1 base, with 13 bases left between them. The germline V gene encodes CDR1 SGHAT and CDR2 FQNNGV. The CDR3 extends over 16 amino acids. The full variable domain, rest sourced from reference TRBV11-2 and TRBJ1-1, is EAGVAQSPRYKIIEKRQSVAFWCNPISGHATLYWYQQILGQGPKLLIQFQNNGVVDDSQLPKDRFSAERLKGVDSTLKIQPAKLEDSAVYLCASSLGRSGPNTEAFFGQGTRLTVV.

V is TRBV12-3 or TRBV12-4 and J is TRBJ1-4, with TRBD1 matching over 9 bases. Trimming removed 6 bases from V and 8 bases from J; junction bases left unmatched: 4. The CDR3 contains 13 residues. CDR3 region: CASRQGAWEKLFF. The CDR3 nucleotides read TGTGCCAGCAGACAGGGGGCTTGGGAAAAACTGTTTTTT.

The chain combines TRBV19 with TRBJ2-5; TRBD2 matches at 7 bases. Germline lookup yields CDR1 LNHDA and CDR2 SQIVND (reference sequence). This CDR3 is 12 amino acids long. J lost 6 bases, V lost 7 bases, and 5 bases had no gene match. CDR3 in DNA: TGTGCCAGTACGGCTAGCGGTCAGACCCAGTACTTC. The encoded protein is CASTASGQTQYF.

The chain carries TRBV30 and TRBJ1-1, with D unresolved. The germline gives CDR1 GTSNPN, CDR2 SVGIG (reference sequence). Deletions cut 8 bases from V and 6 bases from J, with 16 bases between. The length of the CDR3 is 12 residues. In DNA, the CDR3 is TGTGCCCGGGAGGCTGGGCGCGCTGAAGCTTTCTTT. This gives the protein CAREAGRAEAFF.

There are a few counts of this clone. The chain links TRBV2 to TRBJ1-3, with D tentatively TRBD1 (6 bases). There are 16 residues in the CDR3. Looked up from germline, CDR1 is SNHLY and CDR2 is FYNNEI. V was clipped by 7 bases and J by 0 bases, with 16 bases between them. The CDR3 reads CASTSGGLSSGNTIYF. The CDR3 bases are TGTGCCAGCACCTCCGGGGGGCTTAGCTCTGGAAACACCATATATTTT.

CDR3 coding DNA: TGTGCCAGCAGGCCGGGACTCCCAAACTCGGCAGATACGCAGTATTTT. Encoded protein: CASRPGLPNSADTQYF. V gene TRBV28 combines with J gene TRBJ2-3, with D maybe TRBD2 (6 bases). Trimming cost V 6 bases and J 4 bases, with 20 bases left between them. The CDR3 consists of 16 residues. CDR1 and CDR2 from the germline V gene are MDHEN and SYDVKM.

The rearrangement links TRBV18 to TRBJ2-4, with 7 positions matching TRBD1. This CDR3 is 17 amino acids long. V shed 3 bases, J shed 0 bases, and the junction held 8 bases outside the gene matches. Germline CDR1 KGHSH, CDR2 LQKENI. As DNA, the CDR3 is TGTGCCAGCTCACCTTTACCGGACAGGCTAGCCAAAAACATTCAGTACTTC. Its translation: CASSPLPDRLAKNIQYF.

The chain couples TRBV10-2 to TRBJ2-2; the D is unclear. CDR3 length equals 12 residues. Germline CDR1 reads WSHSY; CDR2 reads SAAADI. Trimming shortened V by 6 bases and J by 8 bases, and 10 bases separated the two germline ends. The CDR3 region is CASRPGSGELFF. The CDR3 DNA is TGCGCCAGCAGGCCCGGTTCGGGGGAGCTGTTTTTT.

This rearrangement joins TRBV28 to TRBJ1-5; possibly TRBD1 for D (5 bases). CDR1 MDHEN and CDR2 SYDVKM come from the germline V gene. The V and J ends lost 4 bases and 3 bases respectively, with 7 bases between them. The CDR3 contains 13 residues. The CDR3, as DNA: TGTGCCAGCAGTTCAGGGCTCAATCAGCCCCAGCATTTT. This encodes CASSSGLNQPQHF. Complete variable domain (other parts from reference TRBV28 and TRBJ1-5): DVKVTQSSRYLVKRTGEKVFLECVQDMDHENMFWYRQDPGLGLRLIYFSYDVKMKEKGDIPEGYSVSREKKERFSLILESASTNQTSMYLCASSSGLNQPQHFGDGTRLSIL.

The CDR3 reads CASSPAGRADTQYF. In DNA, the CDR3 is TGTGCCAGCAGCCCAGCGGGAAGGGCAGATACGCAGTATTTT. The rearrangement uses TRBV7-2 and TRBJ2-3, with 7 bases aligning to TRBD2. The ends lost 5 bases at V and 4 bases at J; junction bases unmatched: 6. CDR1 is SGHTA and CDR2 is FQGNSA in the germline V gene. The CDR3 spans 14 residues.

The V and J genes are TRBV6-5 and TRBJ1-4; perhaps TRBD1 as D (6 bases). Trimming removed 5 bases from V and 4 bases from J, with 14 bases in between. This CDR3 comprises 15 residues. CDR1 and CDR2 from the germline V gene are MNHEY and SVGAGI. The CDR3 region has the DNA TGTGCCAGCAGTATAACAGGGTTTGGTAATGAAAAACTGTTTTTT. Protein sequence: CASSITGFGNEKLFF.

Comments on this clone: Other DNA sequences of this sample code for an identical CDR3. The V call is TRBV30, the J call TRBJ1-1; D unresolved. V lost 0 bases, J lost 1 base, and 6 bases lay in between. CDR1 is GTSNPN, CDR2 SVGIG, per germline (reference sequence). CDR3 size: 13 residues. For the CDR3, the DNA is TGTGCCTGGAGTGTTCGGGGGAACACTGAAGCTTTCTTT. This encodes CAWSVRGNTEAFF.

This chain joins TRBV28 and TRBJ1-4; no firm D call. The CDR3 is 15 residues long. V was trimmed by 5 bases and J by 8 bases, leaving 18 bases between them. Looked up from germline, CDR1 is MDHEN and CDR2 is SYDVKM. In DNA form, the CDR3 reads TGTGCCAGCAGTCCCCCGCGCGGGGTCGACGAAAAACTGTTTTTT. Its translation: CASSPPRGVDEKLFF.

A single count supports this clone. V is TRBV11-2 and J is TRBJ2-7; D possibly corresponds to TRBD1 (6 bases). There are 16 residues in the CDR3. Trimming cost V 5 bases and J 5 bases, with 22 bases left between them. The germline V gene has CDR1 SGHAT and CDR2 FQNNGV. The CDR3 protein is CASSKQGPMGTDEQYF. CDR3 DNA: TGTGCCAGCAGCAAACAGGGCCCGATGGGAACCGACGAGCAGTACTTC.

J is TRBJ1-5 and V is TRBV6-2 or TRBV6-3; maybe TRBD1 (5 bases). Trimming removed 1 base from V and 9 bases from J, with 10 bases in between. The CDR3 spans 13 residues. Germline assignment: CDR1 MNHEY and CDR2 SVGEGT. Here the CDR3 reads CASSYYDSSPQHF. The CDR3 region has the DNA TGTGCCAGCAGTTACTATGACAGTTCGCCCCAGCATTTT.

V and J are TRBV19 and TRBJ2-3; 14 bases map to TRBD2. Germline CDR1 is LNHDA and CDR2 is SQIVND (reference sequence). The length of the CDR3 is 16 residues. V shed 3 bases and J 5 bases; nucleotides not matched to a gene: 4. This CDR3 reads CASSMGLAGEGDTQYF. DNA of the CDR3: TGTGCCAGTAGTATGGGACTAGCGGGAGAGGGAGATACGCAGTATTTT.

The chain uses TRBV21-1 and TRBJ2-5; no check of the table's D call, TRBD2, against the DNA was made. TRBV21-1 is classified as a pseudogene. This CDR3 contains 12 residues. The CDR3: CASNPGGETQYF. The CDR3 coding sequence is TGTGCCAGCAACCCGGGGGGGGAGACCCAGTACTTC.

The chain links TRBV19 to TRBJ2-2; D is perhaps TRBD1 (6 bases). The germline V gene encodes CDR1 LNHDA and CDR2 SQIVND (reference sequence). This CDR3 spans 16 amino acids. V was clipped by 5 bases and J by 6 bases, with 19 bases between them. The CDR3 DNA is TGTGCCAGTAGTTTTCACTCGACAGGCCCTCCCGGGGAGCTGTTTTTT. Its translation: CASSFHSTGPPGELFF.

The DNA of the CDR3 is TGTGCCAGCAGCTTAGCGCAGGGGGACTGGGTCTACGAGCAGTACTTC. It is translated as CASSLAQGDWVYEQYF. The chain combines TRBV7-8 with TRBJ2-7; TRBD1 might be the D (7 bases). CDR3 length equals 16 residues. The germline gives CDR1 SGHVS, CDR2 FQNEAQ. V was cut by 0 bases and J by 3 bases, with 15 bases left in between.

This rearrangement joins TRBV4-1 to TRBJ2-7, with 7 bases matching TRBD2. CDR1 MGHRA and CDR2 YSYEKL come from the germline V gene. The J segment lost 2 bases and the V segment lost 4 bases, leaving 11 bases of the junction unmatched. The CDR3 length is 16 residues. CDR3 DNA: TGCGCCAGCAGCCCTAAGGGACTATACAATACCTACGAGCAGTACTTC. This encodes CASSPKGLYNTYEQYF.

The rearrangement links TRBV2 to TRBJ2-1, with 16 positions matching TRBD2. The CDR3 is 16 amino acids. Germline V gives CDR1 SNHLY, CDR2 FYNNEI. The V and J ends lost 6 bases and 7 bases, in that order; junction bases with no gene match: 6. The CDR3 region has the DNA TGTGCCAGCAGCGCCGGGACTAGCGGGAGGGTTAATGAGCAGTTCTTC. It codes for CASSAGTSGRVNEQFF.